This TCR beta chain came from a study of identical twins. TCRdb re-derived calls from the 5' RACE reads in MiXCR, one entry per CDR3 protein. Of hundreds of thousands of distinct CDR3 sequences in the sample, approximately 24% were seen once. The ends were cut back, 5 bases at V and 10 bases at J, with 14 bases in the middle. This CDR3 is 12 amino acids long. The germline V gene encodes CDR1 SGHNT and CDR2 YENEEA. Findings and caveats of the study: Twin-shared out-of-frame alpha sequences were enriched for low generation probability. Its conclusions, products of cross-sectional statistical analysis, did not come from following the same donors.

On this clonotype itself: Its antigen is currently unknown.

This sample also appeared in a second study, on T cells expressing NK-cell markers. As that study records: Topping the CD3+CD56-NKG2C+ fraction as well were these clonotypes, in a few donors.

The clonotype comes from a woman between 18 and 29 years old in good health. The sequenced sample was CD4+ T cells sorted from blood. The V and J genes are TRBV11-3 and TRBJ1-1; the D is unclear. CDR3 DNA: TGTGCCAGCAGCCAAAGTGGAAACAGAGCTTTCTTT. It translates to CASSQSGNRAFF.